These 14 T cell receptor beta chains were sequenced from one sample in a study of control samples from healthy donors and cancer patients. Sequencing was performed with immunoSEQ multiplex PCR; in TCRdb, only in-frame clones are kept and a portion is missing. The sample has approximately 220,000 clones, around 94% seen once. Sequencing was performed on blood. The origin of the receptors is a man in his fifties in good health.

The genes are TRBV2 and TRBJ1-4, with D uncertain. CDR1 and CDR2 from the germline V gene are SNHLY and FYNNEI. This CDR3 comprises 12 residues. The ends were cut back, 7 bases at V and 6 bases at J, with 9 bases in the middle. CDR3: CASNREDEKLFF. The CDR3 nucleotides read TGTGCCAGCAATAGAGAGGATGAAAAACTGTTTTTT.

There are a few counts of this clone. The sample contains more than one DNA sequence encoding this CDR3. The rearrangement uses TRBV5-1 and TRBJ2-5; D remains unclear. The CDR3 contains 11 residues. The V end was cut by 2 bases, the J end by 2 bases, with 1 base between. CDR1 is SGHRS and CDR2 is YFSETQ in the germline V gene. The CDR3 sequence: CASSFQETQYF. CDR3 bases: TGCGCCAGCAGCTTTCAAGAGACCCAGTACTTC.

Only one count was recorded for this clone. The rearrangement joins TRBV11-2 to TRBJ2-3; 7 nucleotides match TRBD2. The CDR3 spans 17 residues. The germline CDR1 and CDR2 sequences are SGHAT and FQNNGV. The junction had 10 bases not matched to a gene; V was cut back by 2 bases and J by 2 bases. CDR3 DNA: TGTGCCAGCAGCTTATCGGTGGGAGCGGGGTTCACAGATACGCAGTATTTT. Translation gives CASSLSVGAGFTDTQYF.

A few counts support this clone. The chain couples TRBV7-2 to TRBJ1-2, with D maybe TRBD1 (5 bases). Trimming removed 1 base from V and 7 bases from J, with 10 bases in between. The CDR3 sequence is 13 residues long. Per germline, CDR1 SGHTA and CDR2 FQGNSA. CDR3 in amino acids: CASSLVRGSGYTF. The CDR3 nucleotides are TGTGCCAGCAGCTTAGTTAGGGGATCTGGCTACACCTTC.

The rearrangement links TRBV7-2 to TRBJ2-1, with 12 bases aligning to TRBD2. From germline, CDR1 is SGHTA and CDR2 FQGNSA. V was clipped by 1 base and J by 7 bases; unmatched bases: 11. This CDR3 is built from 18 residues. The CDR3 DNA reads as TGTGCCAGCAGCTTAGACCCCCTAGCGGGGGGGCTATTGAATGAGCAGTTCTTC. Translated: CASSLDPLAGGLLNEQFF.

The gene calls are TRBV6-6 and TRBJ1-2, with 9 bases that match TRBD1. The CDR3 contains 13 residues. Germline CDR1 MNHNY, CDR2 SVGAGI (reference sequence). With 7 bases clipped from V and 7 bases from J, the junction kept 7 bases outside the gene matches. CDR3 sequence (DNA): TGTGCCAGCACCCGGGACAGGGCAGGTGGCTACACCTTC. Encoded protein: CASTRDRAGGYTF.

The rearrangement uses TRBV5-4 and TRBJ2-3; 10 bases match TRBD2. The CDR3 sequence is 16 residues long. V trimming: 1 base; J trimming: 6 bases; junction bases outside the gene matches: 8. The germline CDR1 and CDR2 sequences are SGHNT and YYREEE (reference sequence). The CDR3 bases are TGTGCCAGCAGCTTGAGTAGCGGGGGGCCGCGGGATACGCAGTATTTT. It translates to CASSLSSGGPRDTQYF.

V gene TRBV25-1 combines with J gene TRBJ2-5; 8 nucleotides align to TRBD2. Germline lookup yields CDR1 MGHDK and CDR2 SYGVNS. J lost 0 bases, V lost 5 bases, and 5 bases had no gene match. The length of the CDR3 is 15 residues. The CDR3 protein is CASSSQRGYQETQYF. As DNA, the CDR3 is TGTGCCAGCAGTTCCCAGCGGGGGTACCAAGAGACCCAGTACTTC.

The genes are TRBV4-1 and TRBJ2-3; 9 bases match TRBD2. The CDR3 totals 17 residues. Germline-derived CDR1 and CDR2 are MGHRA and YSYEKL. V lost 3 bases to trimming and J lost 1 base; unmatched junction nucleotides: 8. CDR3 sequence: CASSQGLSGGGTDTQYF. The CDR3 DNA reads TGCGCCAGCAGCCAGGGCCTTAGCGGGGGAGGCACAGATACGCAGTATTTT.

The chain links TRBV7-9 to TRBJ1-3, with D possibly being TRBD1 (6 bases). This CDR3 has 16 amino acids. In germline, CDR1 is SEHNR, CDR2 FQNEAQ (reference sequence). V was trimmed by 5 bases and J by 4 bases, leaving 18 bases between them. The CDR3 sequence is CASSPYRDNRGNTIYF. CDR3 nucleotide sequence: TGTGCCAGCAGCCCTTACCGGGACAACCGGGGAAACACCATATATTTT. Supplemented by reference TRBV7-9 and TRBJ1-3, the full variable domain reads DTGVSQNPRHKITKRGQNVTFRCDPISEHNRLYWYRQTLGQGPEFLTYFQNEAQLEKSRLLSDRFSAERPKGSFSTLEIQRTEQGDSAMYLCASSPYRDNRGNTIYFGEGSWLTVV.

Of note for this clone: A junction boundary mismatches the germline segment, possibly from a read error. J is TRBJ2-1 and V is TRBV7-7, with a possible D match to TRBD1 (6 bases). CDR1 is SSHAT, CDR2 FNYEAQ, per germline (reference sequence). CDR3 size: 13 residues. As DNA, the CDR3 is TGTGCTAGCAGCTCCCAACAGGGTAATGAGCAGTTCTTC. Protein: CASSSQQGNEQFF.

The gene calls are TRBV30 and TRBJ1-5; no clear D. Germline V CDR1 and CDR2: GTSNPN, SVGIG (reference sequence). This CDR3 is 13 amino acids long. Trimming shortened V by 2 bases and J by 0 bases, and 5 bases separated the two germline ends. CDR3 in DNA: TGTGCCTGGAGTATGGATAGCAATCAGCCCCAGCATTTT. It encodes CAWSMDSNQPQHF.

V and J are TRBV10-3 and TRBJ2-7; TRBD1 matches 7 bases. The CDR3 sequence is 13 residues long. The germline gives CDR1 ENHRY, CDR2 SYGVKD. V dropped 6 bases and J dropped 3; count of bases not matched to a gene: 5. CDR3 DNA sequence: TGTGCCATCAGGGACCAGGGGGACTACGAGCAGTACGTC. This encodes CAIRDQGDYEQYV.

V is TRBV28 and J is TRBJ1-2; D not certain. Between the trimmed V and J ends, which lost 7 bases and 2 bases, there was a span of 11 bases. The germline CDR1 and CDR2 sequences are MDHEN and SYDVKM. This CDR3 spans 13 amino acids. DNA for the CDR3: TGTGCCAGCACTCCTCGGGCAAACTATGGCTACACCTTC. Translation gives CASTPRANYGYTF.